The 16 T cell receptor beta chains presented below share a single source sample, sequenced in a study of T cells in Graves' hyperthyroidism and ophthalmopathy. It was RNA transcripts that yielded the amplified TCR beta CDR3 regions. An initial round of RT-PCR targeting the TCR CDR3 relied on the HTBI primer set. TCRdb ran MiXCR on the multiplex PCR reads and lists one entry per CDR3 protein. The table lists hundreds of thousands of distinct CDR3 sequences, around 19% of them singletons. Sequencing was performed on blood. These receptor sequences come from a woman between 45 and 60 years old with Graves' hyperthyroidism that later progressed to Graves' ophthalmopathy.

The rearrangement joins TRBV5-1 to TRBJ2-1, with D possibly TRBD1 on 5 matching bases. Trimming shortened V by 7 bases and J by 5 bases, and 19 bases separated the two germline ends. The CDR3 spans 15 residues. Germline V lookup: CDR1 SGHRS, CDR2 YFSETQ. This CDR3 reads CASGQGFERNNEQFF. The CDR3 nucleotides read TGCGCCAGCGGCCAGGGTTTTGAGAGAAACAATGAGCAGTTCTTC.

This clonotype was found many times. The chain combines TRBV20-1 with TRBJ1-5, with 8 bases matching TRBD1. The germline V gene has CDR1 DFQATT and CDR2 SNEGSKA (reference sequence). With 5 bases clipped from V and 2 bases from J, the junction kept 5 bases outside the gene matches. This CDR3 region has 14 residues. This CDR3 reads CSAWTGFGNQPQHF. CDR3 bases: TGCAGTGCTTGGACAGGGTTCGGCAATCAGCCCCAGCATTTT.

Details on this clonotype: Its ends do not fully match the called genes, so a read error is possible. The CDR3 bases are TGTGCCAACAGCCCTACGACAGGGGCCATAGAATGCTCCTACAATGAGCAGTTCTTC. Translated, it gives CANSPTTGAIECSYNEQFF. This chain links TRBV11-2 with TRBJ2-1; 8 nucleotides match TRBD1. CDR3 length: 19 amino acids. Germline V CDR1 and CDR2: SGHAT, FQNNGV.

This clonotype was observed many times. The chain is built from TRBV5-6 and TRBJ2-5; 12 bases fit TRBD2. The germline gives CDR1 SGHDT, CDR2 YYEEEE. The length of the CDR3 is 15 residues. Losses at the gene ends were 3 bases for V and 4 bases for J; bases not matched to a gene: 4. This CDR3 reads CASSSLAGGRETQYF. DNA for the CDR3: TGTGCCAGCAGCTCCCTAGCGGGGGGGCGAGAGACCCAGTACTTC. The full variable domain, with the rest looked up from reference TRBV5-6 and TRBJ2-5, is DAGVTQSPTHLIKTRGQQVTLRCSPKSGHDTVSWYQQALGQGPQFIFQYYEEEERQRGNFPDRFSGHQFPNYSSELNVNALLLGDSALYLCASSSLAGGRETQYFGPGTRLLVL.

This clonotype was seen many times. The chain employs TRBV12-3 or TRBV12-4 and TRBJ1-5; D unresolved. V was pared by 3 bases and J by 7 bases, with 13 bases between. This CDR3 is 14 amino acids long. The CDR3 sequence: CASSFGGSGQPQHF. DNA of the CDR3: TGTGCCAGCAGTTTCGGAGGGTCCGGGCAGCCCCAGCATTTT.

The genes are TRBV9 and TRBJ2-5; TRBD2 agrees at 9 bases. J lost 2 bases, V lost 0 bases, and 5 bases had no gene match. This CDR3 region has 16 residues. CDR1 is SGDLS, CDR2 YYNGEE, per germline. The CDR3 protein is CASSVVPSGVQETQYF. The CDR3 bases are TGTGCCAGCAGCGTAGTCCCTAGCGGGGTACAAGAGACCCAGTACTTC.

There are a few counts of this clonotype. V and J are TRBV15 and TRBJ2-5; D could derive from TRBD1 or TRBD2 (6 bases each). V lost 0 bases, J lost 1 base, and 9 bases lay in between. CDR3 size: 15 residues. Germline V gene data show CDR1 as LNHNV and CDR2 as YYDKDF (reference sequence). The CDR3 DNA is TGTGCCACCAGCAGAGATCCGGGGGCCCAAGAGACCCAGTACTTC. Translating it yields CATSRDPGAQETQYF.

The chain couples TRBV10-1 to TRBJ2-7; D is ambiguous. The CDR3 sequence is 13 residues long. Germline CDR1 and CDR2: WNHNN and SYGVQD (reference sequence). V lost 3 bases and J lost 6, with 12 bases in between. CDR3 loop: CASSEDPGREQYF. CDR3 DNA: TGCGCCAGCAGTGAAGACCCGGGCCGCGAGCAGTACTTC.

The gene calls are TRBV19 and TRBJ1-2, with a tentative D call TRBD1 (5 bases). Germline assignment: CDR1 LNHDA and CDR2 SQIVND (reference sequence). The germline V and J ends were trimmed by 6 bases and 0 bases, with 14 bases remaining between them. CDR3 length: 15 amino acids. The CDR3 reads CASSQDRASNYGYTF. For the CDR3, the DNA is TGTGCCAGTAGCCAAGACAGAGCTTCTAACTATGGCTACACCTTC. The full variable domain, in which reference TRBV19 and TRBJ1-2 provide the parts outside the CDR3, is DGGITQSPKYLFRKEGQNVTLSCEQNLNHDAMYWYRQDPGQGLRLIYYSQIVNDFQKGDIAEGYSVSREKKESFPLTVTSAQKNPTAFYLCASSQDRASNYGYTFGSGTRLTVV.

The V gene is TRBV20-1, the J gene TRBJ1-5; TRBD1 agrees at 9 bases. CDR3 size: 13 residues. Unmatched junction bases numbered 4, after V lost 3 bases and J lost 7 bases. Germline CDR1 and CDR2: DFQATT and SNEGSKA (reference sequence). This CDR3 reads CSASWDRVQPQHF. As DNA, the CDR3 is TGCAGTGCTAGTTGGGACAGGGTACAGCCCCAGCATTTT.

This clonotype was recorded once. CDR3 sequence: CASSFGRVTYEQYF. The CDR3 coding sequence is TGTGCCAGCAGCTTTGGGCGGGTGACCTACGAGCAGTACTTC. The gene calls are TRBV7-9 and TRBJ2-7; maybe TRBD2 (5 bases). Germline V gene sequence: CDR1 SEHNR, CDR2 FQNEAQ (reference sequence). V lost 3 bases, J lost 2 bases, and 11 bases lay in between. CDR3 size: 14 residues. Complete variable domain (other parts from reference TRBV7-9 and TRBJ2-7): DTGVSQNPRHKITKRGQNVTFRCDPISEHNRLYWYRQTLGQGPEFLTYFQNEAQLEKSRLLSDRFSAERPKGSFSTLEIQRTEQGDSAMYLCASSFGRVTYEQYFGPGTRLTVT.

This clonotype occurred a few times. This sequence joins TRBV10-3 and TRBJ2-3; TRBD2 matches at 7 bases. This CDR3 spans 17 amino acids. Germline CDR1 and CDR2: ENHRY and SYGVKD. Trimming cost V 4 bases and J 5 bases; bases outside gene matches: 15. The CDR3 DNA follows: TGTGCCATCAGTGTACGAGGGGACTATGAAGTCGTAGATACGCAGTATTTT. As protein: CAISVRGDYEVVDTQYF.

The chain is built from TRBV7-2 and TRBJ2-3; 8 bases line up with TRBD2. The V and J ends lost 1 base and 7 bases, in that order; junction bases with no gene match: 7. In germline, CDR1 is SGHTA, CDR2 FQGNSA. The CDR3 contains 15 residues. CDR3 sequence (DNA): TGTGCCAGCAGCTTAGGCGGGGGGTCCACCAATACGCAGTATTTT. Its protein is CASSLGGGSTNTQYF.

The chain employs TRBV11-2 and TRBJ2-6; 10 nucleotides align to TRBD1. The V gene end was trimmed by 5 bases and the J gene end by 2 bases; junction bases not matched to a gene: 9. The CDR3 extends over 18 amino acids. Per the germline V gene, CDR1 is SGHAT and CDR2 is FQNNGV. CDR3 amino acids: CASSIPGTGVAGANVLTF. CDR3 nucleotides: TGTGCCAGCAGCATACCCGGGACAGGGGTAGCTGGGGCCAACGTCCTGACTTTC.

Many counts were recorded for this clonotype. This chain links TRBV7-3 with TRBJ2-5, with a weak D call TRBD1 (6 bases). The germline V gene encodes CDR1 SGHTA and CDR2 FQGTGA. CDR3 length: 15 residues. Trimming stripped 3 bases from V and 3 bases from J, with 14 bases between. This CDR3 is CASSLRGTFEETQYF. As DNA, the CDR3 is TGTGCCAGCAGCTTGAGGGGGACGTTTGAAGAGACCCAGTACTTC.

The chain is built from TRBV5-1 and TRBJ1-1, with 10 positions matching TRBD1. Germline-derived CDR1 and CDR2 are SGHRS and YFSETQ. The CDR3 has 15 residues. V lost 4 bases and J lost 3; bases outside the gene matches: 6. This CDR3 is CASSKTGGFDTEAFF. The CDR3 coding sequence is TGCGCCAGCAGCAAGACAGGGGGCTTTGACACTGAAGCTTTCTTT.